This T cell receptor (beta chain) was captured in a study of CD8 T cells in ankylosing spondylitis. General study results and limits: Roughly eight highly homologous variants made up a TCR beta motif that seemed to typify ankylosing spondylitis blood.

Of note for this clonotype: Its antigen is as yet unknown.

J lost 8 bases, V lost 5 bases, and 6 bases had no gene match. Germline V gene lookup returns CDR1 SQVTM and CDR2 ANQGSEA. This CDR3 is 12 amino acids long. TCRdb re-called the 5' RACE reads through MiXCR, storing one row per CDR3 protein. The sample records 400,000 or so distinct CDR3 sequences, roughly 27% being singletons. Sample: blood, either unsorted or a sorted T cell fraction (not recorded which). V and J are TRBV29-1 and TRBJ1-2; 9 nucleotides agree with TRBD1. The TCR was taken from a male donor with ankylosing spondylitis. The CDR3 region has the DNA TGCAGCGTTAACAGGGGGCGTATAGGCTACACCTTC. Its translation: CSVNRGRIGYTF.